Below, 26 T cell receptor beta chains from the same sample are listed, as sequenced in a study of blood T cell repertoires in COVID-19. Some clones are missing from TCRdb's copy, which holds only in-frame ones; the method was immunoSEQ multiplex PCR. The table records 200,000 or so clones, 88% of them present only once. The sequenced sample was PBMCs or T cells enriched from blood (not recorded which). The receptors originated from a woman aged 25 to 45 who had been exposed to COVID-19.

The chain joins TRBV28 to TRBJ1-5; a weak D match, TRBD1 (6 bases). Germline V gene sequence: CDR1 MDHEN, CDR2 SYDVKM. This CDR3 comprises 17 residues. The germline V and J ends were trimmed by 3 bases and 4 bases, with 19 bases remaining between them. This chain's CDR3 is CASSFYTYREANQPQHF. CDR3 nucleotide sequence: TGTGCCAGCAGTTTCTATACCTACAGGGAAGCGAATCAGCCCCAGCATTTT. Full variable domain (outside the CDR3, taken from reference TRBV28 and TRBJ1-5): DVKVTQSSRYLVKRTGEKVFLECVQDMDHENMFWYRQDPGLGLRLIYFSYDVKMKEKGDIPEGYSVSREKKERFSLILESASTNQTSMYLCASSFYTYREANQPQHFGDGTRLSIL.

The rearrangement links TRBV5-4 to TRBJ2-1; tentative D call: TRBD1 (6 bases). The CDR3 totals 15 residues. V lost 0 bases and J lost 3, with 10 bases in between. The V gene's germline CDR1 is SGHNT and CDR2 YYREEE (reference sequence). CDR3 residues: CASSLGIQGYNEQFF. The CDR3 coding sequence is TGTGCCAGCAGCTTGGGGATACAGGGCTACAATGAGCAGTTCTTC. The full variable domain, completed using reference TRBV5-4 and TRBJ2-1, is ETGVTQSPTHLIKTRGQQVTLRCSSQSGHNTVSWYQQALGQGPQFIFQYYREEENGRGNFPPRFSGLQFPNYSSELNVNALELDDSALYLCASSLGIQGYNEQFFGPGTRLTVL.

The CDR3 spells CASRSTGTNQPQHF. The CDR3 DNA is TGTGCCAGCAGGTCGACAGGGACCAATCAGCCCCAGCATTTT. The chain recombines TRBV27 with TRBJ1-5; 7 nucleotides align to TRBD1. The CDR3 contains 14 residues. Trimming removed 6 bases from V and 3 bases from J; junction bases left unmatched: 5. Germline loops: CDR1 MNHEY, CDR2 SMNVEV (reference sequence).

The chain uses TRBV19 and TRBJ1-1; D gene uncertain. Per the germline V gene, CDR1 is LNHDA and CDR2 is SQIVND (reference sequence). The CDR3 consists of 16 residues. V dropped 6 bases and J dropped 0 bases, with 17 bases sitting between them. The CDR3 bases are TGTGCCAGTAGAACCGAGGGCAGCCGGTTGAACACTGAAGCTTTCTTT. This translates into CASRTEGSRLNTEAFF.

The chain joins TRBV19 to TRBJ1-2; 8 bases align to TRBD1. J was trimmed by 7 bases and V by 4 bases; bases with no gene match: 11. This CDR3 comprises 15 residues. CDR1 and CDR2 (germline): LNHDA, SQIVND (reference sequence). The DNA of the CDR3 is TGTGCCAGTAGTACCCAGGGGGCTAAGTCCTCTGGCTACACCTTC. This translates into CASSTQGAKSSGYTF.

This clone was seen once. The J gene is TRBJ1-2, the V gene TRBV18, with TRBD1 identical over 9 bases. The germline V gene has CDR1 KGHSH and CDR2 LQKENI. CDR3 size: 17 residues. Trimming cost V 2 bases and J 0 bases; bases outside gene matches: 7. In DNA, the CDR3 is TGTGCCAGCTCACCAAAAGGACAGGGGCGCCCTAACTATGGCTACACCTTC. Encoded protein: CASSPKGQGRPNYGYTF.

The V gene is TRBV29-1, the J gene TRBJ2-7, with 9 bases that match TRBD2. Trimming took 1 base from V and 2 from J; bases not matched to a gene: 9. CDR1 is SQVTM, CDR2 ANQGSEA, per germline. The CDR3 spans 16 residues. The CDR3 nucleotides read TGCAGCGTTGAAGTTGCGACTAGCGGCCTTACCTACGAGCAGTACTTC. Protein sequence: CSVEVATSGLTYEQYF.

V and J are TRBV3-1 (or the pseudogene TRBV3-2) and TRBJ2-3; possible D gene TRBD2, 6 bases. Germline CDR1 LGHDT, CDR2 YNNKEL (reference sequence). V was cut by 6 bases and J by 6 bases, with 13 bases left in between. The CDR3 covers 13 residues. CDR3 DNA sequence: TGTGCCAGCAGTCGGCGGGAATGGGATACGCAGTATTTT. Its protein is CASSRREWDTQYF.

This clone was recorded a few times. V usage is TRBV7-9 and J usage is TRBJ2-7, with D perhaps TRBD1 (8 bases). Germline V gives CDR1 SEHNR, CDR2 FQNEAQ (reference sequence). The CDR3 sequence is 16 residues long. Trimming removed 3 bases from V and 2 bases from J, with 17 bases in between. CDR3 sequence reads: CASSFPTGGQAYEQYF. CDR3 coding DNA: TGTGCCAGCAGCTTTCCGACGGGGGGACAGGCCTACGAGCAGTACTTC.

The gene calls are TRBV19 and TRBJ1-1, with D maybe TRBD1 (6 bases). Trimming removed 10 bases at V and 0 bases at J, with 21 bases between. Germline V gives CDR1 LNHDA, CDR2 SQIVND (reference sequence). The CDR3 contains 16 residues. The CDR3 DNA is TGTGCCACCGCCCCGACAGGAGGTATCATGAACACTGAAGCTTTCTTT. Protein: CATAPTGGIMNTEAFF.

V usage is TRBV5-4 and J usage is TRBJ2-7, with a tentative D call TRBD1 (6 bases). Germline CDR1 SGHNT, CDR2 YYREEE (reference sequence). The CDR3 runs to 12 residues. Trimming took 4 bases from V and 6 from J, leaving 11 bases between them. The CDR3 is CASSLTGREQYF. The CDR3 DNA sequence: TGTGCCAGCAGCCTTACAGGGCGCGAGCAGTACTTC. Combining the CDR3 with reference TRBV5-4 and TRBJ2-7 gives the whole variable domain ETGVTQSPTHLIKTRGQQVTLRCSSQSGHNTVSWYQQALGQGPQFIFQYYREEENGRGNFPPRFSGLQFPNYSSELNVNALELDDSALYLCASSLTGREQYFGPGTRLTVT.

This chain joins TRBV5-1 and TRBJ2-7; 13 positions agree with TRBD2. CDR3 size: 14 residues. From germline, CDR1 is SGHRS and CDR2 YFSETQ. The V segment lost 4 bases and the J segment 6 bases; nucleotides outside the gene matches: 4. The CDR3 sequence is CASSPTSGRIEQYF. CDR3 sequence (DNA): TGCGCCAGCAGCCCGACTAGCGGGAGGATCGAGCAGTACTTC.

The chain carries TRBV11-2 and TRBJ2-5, with D maybe TRBD2 (6 bases). The CDR3 runs to 14 residues. Trimming removed 5 bases at V and 4 bases at J, with 14 bases between. Germline CDR1 reads SGHAT; CDR2 reads FQNNGV. CDR3 DNA: TGTGCCAGCAGCGTTGGGACTGTCGGAGAGACCCAGTACTTC. Its translation is CASSVGTVGETQYF.

The rearrangement joins TRBV24-1 to TRBJ2-5; D unclear. Germline loops: CDR1 KGHDR, CDR2 SFDVKD. The CDR3 sequence is 12 residues long. V dropped 9 bases and J dropped 1 base, with 8 bases sitting between them. CDR3 loop: CATERVQETQYF. In nucleotides, the CDR3 is TGTGCCACCGAACGGGTCCAAGAGACCCAGTACTTC.

V is TRBV27 and J is TRBJ1-1; D gene uncertain. Per germline, CDR1 MNHEY and CDR2 SMNVEV (reference sequence). The ends were cut back, 0 bases at V and 8 bases at J, with 10 bases in the middle. CDR3 length equals 13 residues. The CDR3 bases are TGTGCCAGCAGTTTATCGTCGAGAGCCGAAGCTTTCTTT. Amino acids: CASSLSSRAEAFF.

CDR3 bases: TGTGCCAGCTCACCAATTGGCTCTCTAGCCAAAAACATTCAGTACTTC. Protein: CASSPIGSLAKNIQYF. The chain carries TRBV18 and TRBJ2-4; D ambiguous. Trimming stripped 2 bases from V and 0 bases from J, with 11 bases between. Germline CDR1 and CDR2: KGHSH and LQKENI. CDR3 length: 16 residues.

The chain is built from TRBV29-1 and TRBJ2-7; possible D gene TRBD2, 5 bases. Germline V gene lookup returns CDR1 SQVTM and CDR2 ANQGSEA. The CDR3 loop spans 12 amino acids. The V and J ends lost 5 bases and 7 bases respectively, with 15 bases between them. The CDR3 reads CSVRRTTMEQYF. The CDR3 nucleotides are TGCAGCGTTAGGAGGACCACTATGGAGCAGTACTTC.

This rearrangement joins TRBV30 to TRBJ1-2; D call uncertain. The V gene's germline CDR1 is GTSNPN and CDR2 SVGIG (reference sequence). V lost 1 base to trimming and J lost 0 bases, with 12 bases between them. The CDR3 runs 15 residues. DNA of the CDR3: TGTGCCTGGAGTGCAGGCGTCGCTGCTAACTATGGCTACACCTTC. This gives the protein CAWSAGVAANYGYTF.

The chain couples TRBV13 to TRBJ1-1; unclear D gene. V lost 3 bases, J lost 0 bases, and 5 bases lay in between. Germline V lookup: CDR1 PRHDT, CDR2 FYEKMQ (reference sequence). This CDR3 is 13 amino acids long. The DNA of the CDR3 is TGTGCCAGCAGCTTTAGCCTGAACACTGAAGCTTTCTTT. Protein sequence: CASSFSLNTEAFF. Filled out from reference TRBV13 and TRBJ1-1, the complete variable domain reads AAGVIQSPRHLIKEKRETATLKCYPIPRHDTVYWYQQGPGQDPQFLISFYEKMQSDKGSIPDRFSAQQFSDYHSELNMSSLELGDSALYFCASSFSLNTEAFFGQGTRLTVV.

CDR3 region: CASFGVYNEQFF. CDR3 coding DNA: TGCGCCAGCTTCGGGGTCTACAATGAGCAGTTCTTC. The rearrangement links TRBV5-1 to TRBJ2-1; tentative D call: TRBD2 (5 bases). V lost 7 bases and J lost 3, with 8 bases in between. From germline, CDR1 is SGHRS and CDR2 YFSETQ. The CDR3 runs 12 residues.

J is TRBJ1-6 and V is TRBV28, with 7 bases identical to TRBD1. The CDR3 contains 15 residues. With V trimmed by 6 bases and J by 7 bases, 9 bases remained unmatched. The V gene's germline CDR1 is MDHEN and CDR2 SYDVKM. The CDR3 is CASRTRDSHNSPLHF. The CDR3 DNA reads as TGTGCCAGCAGAACCAGGGACAGCCACAATTCACCCCTCCACTTT.

The CDR3 reads CASSLAPSGYTYEQYF. The CDR3 nucleotides are TGTGCCAGCAGCCTGGCGCCCTCGGGATATACCTACGAGCAGTACTTC. The rearrangement links TRBV5-4 to TRBJ2-7; tentatively, D is TRBD2 (5 bases). Germline CDR1 and CDR2: SGHNT and YYREEE (reference sequence). The CDR3 extends over 16 amino acids. The ends were cut back, 4 bases at V and 2 bases at J, with 19 bases in the middle.

This chain links TRBV19 with TRBJ1-1, with 10 bases aligning to TRBD1. The CDR3 runs to 19 residues. Germline lookup yields CDR1 LNHDA and CDR2 SQIVND (reference sequence). With 5 bases clipped from V and 4 bases from J, the junction kept 19 bases outside the gene matches. The CDR3 DNA reads TGTGCCAGTAGTTTCGGATCTATCGGGACAGGGGCTGGATCCACTGAAGCTTTCTTT. It translates to CASSFGSIGTGAGSTEAFF.

This chain uses TRBV6-5 with TRBJ1-5, with TRBD1 as a possible D gene (6 bases). The CDR3 has 13 residues. CDR1 and CDR2 (germline): MNHEY, SVGAGI. V lost 5 bases and J lost 5, with 10 bases in between. The CDR3 loop is CASSRDRYQPQHF. CDR3 DNA: TGTGCCAGCAGTAGAGACAGGTATCAGCCCCAGCATTTT.

The CDR3, as DNA: TGTGCCAGCAGAGACACGCTCTCTGGAAACACCATATATTTT. Residues: CASRDTLSGNTIYF. V usage is TRBV2 and J usage is TRBJ1-3; D gene uncertain. CDR1 and CDR2 (germline): SNHLY, FYNNEI. Trimming cost V 6 bases and J 0 bases, with 9 bases left between them. The CDR3 has 14 amino acids.

CDR3 region: CASSLGGGSPYEQYF. The CDR3 DNA sequence: TGTGCCAGCAGCTTGGGGGGCGGGAGCCCCTACGAGCAGTACTTC. The chain joins TRBV5-6 to TRBJ2-7; TRBD2 aligns across 7 bases. V dropped 0 bases and J dropped 2; count of bases not matched to a gene: 5. The CDR3 has 15 amino acids. CDR1 and CDR2 (germline): SGHDT, YYEEEE.